A single sample is the source of the 18 T cell receptor beta chains below, sequenced in a study of human T cells and chemical hapten exposure. TCRdb reprocessed the RACE reads via MiXCR and lists one record per CDR3 protein. The sample lists around 100,000 distinct CDR3 sequences, approximately 11% occurring once. Time point described: patch test 1, 2 weeks after DPC sensitization. The treatment is: therapeutic diphenylcyclopropenone sensitization with weekly scalp DPC. The specimen comprised whole blood, sampled in connection with sensitization to the hapten diphenylcyclopropenone (DPC). These receptors all come from a woman between 40 and 55 years old with alopecia areata. Some clones in this sample may be carry-over from other donors' samples.

In its sample, this clonotype was seen many times. CDR3 residues: CASSLTPPRGYNSPLHF. The CDR3 nucleotides read TGTGCCAGCAGTCTAACCCCCCCCCGAGGGTATAATTCACCCCTCCACTTT. The chain is built from TRBV7-9 and TRBJ1-6; D unclear. CDR1 SEHNR and CDR2 FQNEAQ come from the germline V gene (reference sequence). The CDR3 runs 17 residues. V dropped 6 bases and J dropped 4 bases, with 19 bases sitting between them.

This clonotype appeared many times. The chain has TRBV11-2 and TRBJ2-5, with D maybe TRBD2 (6 bases). The CDR3 contains 13 residues. Germline lookup yields CDR1 SGHAT and CDR2 FQNNGV. V was shortened by 8 bases and J by 3 bases, with 13 bases between the two germline ends. The CDR3 loop reads CASSSAGKETQYF. The CDR3 DNA is TGTGCCAGCTCCTCTGCGGGGAAAGAGACCCAGTACTTC.

This clonotype has ten or more counts. The chain employs TRBV7-2 and TRBJ2-3; 9 bases agree with TRBD2. The CDR3 is 17 amino acids. Germline CDR1 is SGHTA and CDR2 is FQGNSA. The trim removed 2 bases at V and 1 base at J, leaving 7 bases unmatched. As DNA, the CDR3 is TGTGCCAGCAGCTTAAGGGGCGGGGGGGCAGGCACAGATACGCAGTATTTT. This encodes CASSLRGGGAGTDTQYF.

This clonotype was seen a few times. The chain recombines TRBV2 with TRBJ2-7, with TRBD2 matching over 10 bases. Germline values: CDR1 SNHLY, CDR2 FYNNEI. J lost 4 bases, V lost 6 bases, and 6 bases had no gene match. The CDR3 length is 14 residues. CDR3 sequence reads: CASSLAGDKYEQYF. The CDR3 DNA sequence: TGTGCCAGCAGCCTAGCGGGAGATAAATACGAGCAGTACTTC.

In this sample, this clonotype turned up many times. The gene calls are TRBV12-3 or TRBV12-4 and TRBJ2-7; TRBD2 might be the D (6 bases). The CDR3 has 18 residues. V was trimmed by 4 bases and J by 0 bases, leaving 22 bases between them. The CDR3 loop is CASSSALHGTYHSYEQYF. The CDR3 nucleotides are TGTGCCAGCAGTTCCGCGTTACATGGGACTTACCACTCCTACGAGCAGTACTTC.

This clonotype was found a few times. The chain links TRBV7-8 to TRBJ1-6, with a tentative D call TRBD1 (6 bases). Looked up from germline, CDR1 is SGHVS and CDR2 is FQNEAQ. V was pared by 5 bases and J by 9 bases, with 17 bases between. This CDR3 has 15 amino acids. CDR3 loop: CASSNPTGGSSPLHF. Here the CDR3 DNA reads TGTGCCAGCAGCAACCCGACAGGAGGCTCTTCACCCCTCCACTTT.

V gene TRBV29-1 combines with J gene TRBJ1-1, with a tentative D call TRBD1 (5 bases). Trimming stripped 4 bases from V and 0 bases from J, with 9 bases between. Germline V gene sequence: CDR1 SQVTM, CDR2 ANQGSEA. The CDR3 has 13 amino acids. The CDR3 is CSVAGRLNTEAFF. The CDR3 bases are TGCAGCGTTGCGGGACGGCTGAACACTGAAGCTTTCTTT.

Ten or more counts support this clonotype. This chain joins TRBV2 and TRBJ2-2; possible D gene TRBD2, 6 bases. Trimming removed 2 bases at V and 3 bases at J, with 13 bases between. The CDR3 totals 16 residues. In germline, CDR1 is SNHLY, CDR2 FYNNEI. The chain's CDR3 is CASSEQAGRYTGELFF. The CDR3 nucleotides are TGTGCCAGCAGTGAACAGGCAGGGAGGTACACCGGGGAGCTGTTTTTT. Using reference TRBV2 and TRBJ2-2 for the parts outside the CDR3, the full variable domain is EPEVTQTPSHQVTQMGQEVILRCVPISNHLYFYWYRQILGQKVEFLVSFYNNEISEKSEIFDDQFSVERPDGSNFTLKIRSTKLEDSAMYFCASSEQAGRYTGELFFGEGSRLTVL.

This clonotype was seen a handful of times. The chain couples TRBV11-2 to TRBJ2-2, with D uncertain. This CDR3 has 15 residues. V was trimmed by 8 bases and J by 0 bases, leaving 13 bases between them. The germline V gene has CDR1 SGHAT and CDR2 FQNNGV. In nucleotides, the CDR3 is TGTGCCAGCGTCCCCTCGTCGACGAACACCGGGGAGCTGTTTTTT. Its protein is CASVPSSTNTGELFF. The full variable domain, completed using reference TRBV11-2 and TRBJ2-2, is EAGVAQSPRYKIIEKRQSVAFWCNPISGHATLYWYQQILGQGPKLLIQFQNNGVVDDSQLPKDRFSAERLKGVDSTLKIQPAKLEDSAVYLCASVPSSTNTGELFFGEGSRLTVL.

The chain joins TRBV10-2 to TRBJ2-2; D is unclear. The germline gives CDR1 WSHSY, CDR2 SAAADI. The CDR3 length is 16 residues. V lost 0 bases and J lost 9, with 17 bases in between. The CDR3 bases are TGCGCCAGCAGTGAGTCGATGGATGCGGCTCCTCGGGAGCTGTTTTTT. Encoded protein: CASSESMDAAPRELFF.

This clonotype was counted at least ten times. This sequence joins TRBV9 and TRBJ1-6; D uncertain. This CDR3 is built from 14 residues. V shed 4 bases and J shed 7 bases, with 12 bases lying between them. Per the germline V gene, CDR1 is SGDLS and CDR2 is YYNGEE. The DNA for the CDR3 is TGTGCCAGCAGCTCGCAGGTGGGGAATTCACCCCTCCACTTT. Translated, it gives CASSSQVGNSPLHF.

V is TRBV2 and J is TRBJ1-4; TRBD1 matches at 10 bases. V shed 3 bases and J 8 bases; nucleotides not matched to a gene: 9. Looked up from germline, CDR1 is SNHLY and CDR2 is FYNNEI. The CDR3 totals 16 residues. CDR3 residues: CASSEEGTGVEEKLFF. In DNA form, the CDR3 reads TGTGCCAGCAGTGAGGAGGGGACAGGGGTCGAAGAAAAACTGTTTTTT.

This clonotype has just a few counts. The chain couples TRBV5-5 to TRBJ1-3; D not resolved. Germline V lookup: CDR1 SGHKS, CDR2 YYEKEE (reference sequence). Between the trimmed V and J ends, which lost 0 bases and 4 bases, there was a span of 2 bases. The CDR3 length is 12 residues. Here the CDR3 reads CASSLDGNTIYF. The DNA of the CDR3 is TGTGCCAGCAGCTTGGACGGAAACACCATATATTTT.

This chain connects TRBV11-3 to TRBJ1-3; maybe TRBD1 (5 bases). The CDR3 has 14 residues. Trimming took off 0 bases at V and 2 bases at J, with 5 bases between the two ends. Germline assignment: CDR1 SGHNT and CDR2 YENEEA. The CDR3 region is CASSLEGPGNTIYF. The CDR3 nucleotides read TGTGCCAGCAGCTTAGAGGGGCCTGGAAACACCATATATTTT.

This clonotype was detected only a few times. The V gene is TRBV9, the J gene TRBJ2-7; 10 bases fit TRBD2. Trimming took 2 bases from V and 5 from J; bases not matched to a gene: 31. The CDR3 has 23 amino acids. The germline V gene encodes CDR1 SGDLS and CDR2 YYNGEE. This chain's CDR3 is CASSVYLRVKRGGSAHPAHEQYF. The CDR3, as DNA: TGTGCCAGCAGCGTCTACCTCCGGGTCAAGCGGGGGGGATCTGCCCATCCTGCCCACGAGCAGTACTTC.

This rearrangement joins TRBV20-1 to TRBJ2-3; 13 nucleotides agree with TRBD2. This CDR3 is built from 17 residues. Losses at the gene ends were 1 base for V and 1 base for J; bases not matched to a gene: 5. Germline loops: CDR1 DFQATT, CDR2 SNEGSKA (reference sequence). Written as DNA, the CDR3 is TGCAGTGCTAGAGCCGGGACTAGCGGGGCGGGCACAGATACGCAGTATTTT. The encoded protein is CSARAGTSGAGTDTQYF.

V usage is TRBV5-4 and J usage is TRBJ2-2; TRBD2 agrees at 8 bases. The germline gives CDR1 SGHNT, CDR2 YYREEE (reference sequence). V shed 3 bases and J 0 bases; nucleotides not matched to a gene: 7. This CDR3 contains 17 residues. Here the CDR3 reads CASSSSGSAPNTGELFF. In DNA, the CDR3 is TGTGCCAGCAGCTCTAGCGGGTCCGCACCGAACACCGGGGAGCTGTTTTTT.

This rearrangement joins TRBV10-2 to TRBJ1-1, with TRBD1 as a possible D gene (5 bases). This CDR3 has 15 amino acids. Looked up from germline, CDR1 is WSHSY and CDR2 is SAAADI. Trimming left V 4 bases short and J 0 bases short, with 12 bases between. The CDR3 sequence: CASSVRAGMNTEAFF. The CDR3 DNA is TGCGCCAGCAGTGTTCGGGCAGGGATGAACACTGAAGCTTTCTTT.